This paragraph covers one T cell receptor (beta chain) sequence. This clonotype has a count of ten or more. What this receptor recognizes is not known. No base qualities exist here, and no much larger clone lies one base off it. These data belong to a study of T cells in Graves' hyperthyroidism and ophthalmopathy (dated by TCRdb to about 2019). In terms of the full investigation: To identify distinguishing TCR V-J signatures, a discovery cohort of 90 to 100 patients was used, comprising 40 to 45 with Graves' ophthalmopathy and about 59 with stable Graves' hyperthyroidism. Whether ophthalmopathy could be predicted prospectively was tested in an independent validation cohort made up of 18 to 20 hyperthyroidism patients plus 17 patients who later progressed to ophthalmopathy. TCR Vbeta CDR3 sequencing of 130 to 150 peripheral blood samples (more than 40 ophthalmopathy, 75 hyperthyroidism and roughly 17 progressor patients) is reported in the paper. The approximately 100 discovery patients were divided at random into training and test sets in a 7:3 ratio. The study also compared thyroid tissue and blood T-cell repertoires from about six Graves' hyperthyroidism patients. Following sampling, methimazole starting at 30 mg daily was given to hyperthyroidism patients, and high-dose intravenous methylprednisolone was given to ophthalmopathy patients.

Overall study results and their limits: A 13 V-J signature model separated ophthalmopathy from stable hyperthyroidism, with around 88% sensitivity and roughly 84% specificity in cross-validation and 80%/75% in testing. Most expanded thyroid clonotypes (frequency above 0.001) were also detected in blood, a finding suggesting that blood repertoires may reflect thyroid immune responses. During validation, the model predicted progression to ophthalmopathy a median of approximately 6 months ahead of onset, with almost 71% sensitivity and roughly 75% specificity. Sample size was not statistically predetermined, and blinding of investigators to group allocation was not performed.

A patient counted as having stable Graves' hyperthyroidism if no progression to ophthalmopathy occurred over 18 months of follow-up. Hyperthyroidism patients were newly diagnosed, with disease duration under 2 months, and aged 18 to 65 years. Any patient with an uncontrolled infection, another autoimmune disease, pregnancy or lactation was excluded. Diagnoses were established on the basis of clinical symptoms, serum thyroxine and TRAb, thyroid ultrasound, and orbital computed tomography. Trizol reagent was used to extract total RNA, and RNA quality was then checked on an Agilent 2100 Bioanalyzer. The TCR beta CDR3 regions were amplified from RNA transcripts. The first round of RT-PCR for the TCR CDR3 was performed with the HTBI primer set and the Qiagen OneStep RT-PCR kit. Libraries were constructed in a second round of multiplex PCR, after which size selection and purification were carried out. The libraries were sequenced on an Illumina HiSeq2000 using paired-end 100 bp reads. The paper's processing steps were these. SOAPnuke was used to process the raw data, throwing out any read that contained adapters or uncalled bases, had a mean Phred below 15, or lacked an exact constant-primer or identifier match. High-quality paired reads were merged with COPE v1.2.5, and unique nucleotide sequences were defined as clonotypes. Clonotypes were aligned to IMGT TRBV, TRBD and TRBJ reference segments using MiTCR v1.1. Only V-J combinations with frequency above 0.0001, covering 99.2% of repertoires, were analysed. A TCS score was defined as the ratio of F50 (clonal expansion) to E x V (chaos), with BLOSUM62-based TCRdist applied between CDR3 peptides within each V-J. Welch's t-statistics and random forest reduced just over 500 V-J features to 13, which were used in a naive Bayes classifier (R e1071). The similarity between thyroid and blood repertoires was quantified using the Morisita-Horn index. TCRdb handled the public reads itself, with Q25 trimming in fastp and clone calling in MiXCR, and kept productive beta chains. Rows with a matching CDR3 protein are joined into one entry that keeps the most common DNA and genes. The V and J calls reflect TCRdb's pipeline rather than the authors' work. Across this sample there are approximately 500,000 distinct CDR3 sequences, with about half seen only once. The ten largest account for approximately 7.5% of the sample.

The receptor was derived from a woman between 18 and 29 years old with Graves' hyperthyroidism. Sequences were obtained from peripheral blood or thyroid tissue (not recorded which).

The encoded CDR3 is CASSLEPHATNEKLFF. The DNA is as follows: TGTGCCAGCAGCTTGGAACCTCATGCAACTAATGAAAAACTGTTTTTT. In this chain, TRBV5-6 is recombined with TRBJ1-4, with no confident D gene call. Between the V and J ends, shortened by 0 bases and 0 bases respectively, the junction contains 9 bases. Spanning cysteine to phenylalanine, the CDR3 consists of 16 amino acids. CDR3 DNA is the only sequence kept; it has 48 bases, read in frame from the first base. The germline V gene supplies CDR1 SGHDT and CDR2 YYEEEE.